This T cell receptor beta chain is drawn from a study of Ad26.COV2.S vaccination and SARS-CoV-2 variants. Across the study: The donor participated in the COV1001 trial, in its Ad26.COV2.S arm. Intramuscular Ad26.COV2.S at 5x10^10 or 1x10^11 viral particles.

Per the germline V gene, CDR1 is LNHDA and CDR2 is SQIVND (reference sequence). This CDR3 region has 17 residues. The V and J ends lost 8 bases and 1 base respectively, with 23 bases between them. Assay: immunoSEQ multiplex PCR; the TCRdb copy retains only in-frame clones and omits some. The sample consists of about 350,000 clones, about 87% of them appearing once. The treatment here: approximately 18 received Ad26.COV2.S at low or high dose, single or two shots; roughly 5 received placebo; per-sample allocation not given. Samples came from day 63 after the first vaccine or placebo injection. A Boston adult aged 18-55 years was the donor. This clone was recorded once.

The source was peripheral blood, collected in a trial of Ad26.COV2.S vaccine versus placebo. The rearrangement uses TRBV19 and TRBJ1-1; TRBD1 is a possible D gene (6 bases). The clonotype was recovered from a person between 18 and 65 years old who received the Ad26.COV2.S COVID-19 vaccine or a placebo. The CDR3 is CASGGGATGLGNTEAFF. CDR3 nucleotides: TGTGCCAGTGGAGGGGGGGCCACGGGACTAGGGAACACTGAAGCTTTCTTT.